A selection of T cell receptor beta chains follows, all from one sample in a study of Ad26.COV2.S vaccination and SARS-CoV-2 variants. Here immunoSEQ multiplex PCR was the method, and the copy in TCRdb shows in-frame clones only, minus some. The sample lists about 370,000 clones; 89% were seen once. The starting material was peripheral blood, obtained in a trial of Ad26.COV2.S vaccine versus placebo. The source of these receptors is a person between 18 and 65 years old who received the Ad26.COV2.S COVID-19 vaccine or a placebo. The CDR3 runs from the conserved cysteine through the conserved F or W. The order of the fields is J gene, V gene, D gene, clone size, CDR3 DNA, CDR3 protein. A D gene is named only where the DNA matches it firmly. Clone sizes are given selectively: once, few, many, or a class where the clone is expanded.

>TRBJ2-3|TRBV11-2|NA|NA
TGTGCCAGCAGCTTAATGGGGGCAGATACGCAGTATTTT
CASSLMGADTQYF
>TRBJ2-7|TRBV4-3|NA|NA
TGCGCCAGCAGCCAGGGTAGGGCCTCCTACGAGCAGTACTTC
CASSQGRASYEQYF
>TRBJ1-2|TRBV28|NA|NA
TGTGCCAGCAGTTTTGGGGGCCTCCACTATGGCTACACCTTC
CASSFGGLHYGYTF
>TRBJ2-1|TRBV10-1|TRBD2|NA
TGCGCCAGCAGTGAGAGGAGCGGGGCCCCTGGGTATGAGCAGTTCTTC
CASSERSGAPGYEQFF
>TRBJ2-2|TRBV28|NA|NA
TGTGCCAGCAGTTTCCCAGGGTCCGGGGAGCTGTTTTTT
CASSFPGSGELFF
>TRBJ2-5|TRBV19|NA|once
TGTGCCAGTAGTATAGATCCCGCGCATGAGACCCAGTACTTC
CASSIDPAHETQYF
>TRBJ2-1|TRBV3-1/TRBV3-2|TRBD1|NA
TGTGCCAGCAGCCATGACAGGGTCCCCTACAATGAGCAGTTCTTC
CASSHDRVPYNEQFF
>TRBJ2-7|TRBV10-3|TRBD1|NA
TGTGCCATCAGCACCGGGACAGGGGGCTCCTACGAGCAGTACTTC
CAISTGTGGSYEQYF
>TRBJ1-5|TRBV25-1|NA|NA
TGTGCCAGCAGGAAGGCCGGGGATGGCAATCAGCCCCAGCATTTT
CASRKAGDGNQPQHF
>TRBJ1-1|TRBV25-1|NA|many
TGTGCCAGCAGTCGGACATCGAACACTGAAGCTTTCTTT
CASSRTSNTEAFF
>TRBJ2-2|TRBV6-1|TRBD1|NA
TGTGCCAGCAGTGAGGGGACAGGGTTCAGCACCGGGGAGCTGTTTTTT
CASSEGTGFSTGELFF
>TRBJ2-1|TRBV5-1|TRBD2|NA
TGCGCCAGCAGCTCCGAGACTAGCGGGAGGGCAAATGAGCAGTTCTTC
CASSSETSGRANEQFF
>TRBJ2-3|TRBV11-3|TRBD2|NA
TGTGCCAGCAGTTCCTTGGAGCGGGAGGAAGCAGATACGCAGTATTTT
CASSSLEREEADTQYF
>TRBJ2-7|TRBV6-2/TRBV6-3|NA|NA
TGTGCCAGCAGCCAGGCGGGGACTCCCTACGAGCAGTACTTC
CASSQAGTPYEQYF
>TRBJ2-3|TRBV7-3|TRBD2|NA
TGTGCCAGCAGCTTACAACTAGCGGGGAACACAGATACGCAGTATTTT
CASSLQLAGNTDTQYF
>TRBJ2-7|TRBV21-1|NA|NA
TGTGCCAGCAGCAATCTAGTGAGGACTAGCGGGGTCTACGAGCAGTACTTC
CASSNLVRTSGVYEQYF
>TRBJ1-2|TRBV5-6|TRBD1|NA
TGTGCCAGCAGACGGGGACAGGGGGGCTACACCTTC
CASRRGQGGYTF
>TRBJ2-7|TRBV9|TRBD2|NA
TGTGCCAGCAGCGTAGACCCCACTAGCGATTACTACGAGCAGTACTTC
CASSVDPTSDYYEQYF
>TRBJ1-5|TRBV19|NA|NA
TGTGCCAGTAGTGATCAGGGGAACGGTCAGCCCCAGCATTTT
CASSDQGNGQPQHF
>TRBJ2-7|TRBV5-6|NA|NA
TGTGCCAGCAGTGGGGTATCCTACGAGCAGTACTTC
CASSGVSYEQYF
>TRBJ2-1|TRBV5-1|TRBD1|NA
TGCGCCAGCAGCTATTACAGGGGGAGGTGGAATGAGCAGTTCTTC
CASSYYRGRWNEQFF
>TRBJ1-2|TRBV3-1/TRBV3-2|TRBD1|NA
TGTGCCAGCAGCCAAGGACAGGGATTGGGCTACACCTTC
CASSQGQGLGYTF
>TRBJ2-3|TRBV19|TRBD2|once
TGTGCCAGTAGTATAGGGACTAGCGGGACTCGCACAGATACGCAGTATTTT
CASSIGTSGTRTDTQYF
>TRBJ1-5|TRBV3-1/TRBV3-2|TRBD1|NA
TGTGCCAGCAGCCGGCAGGGGGCTGAACCCCAGCATTTT
CASSRQGAEPQHF
>TRBJ2-1|TRBV5-6|NA|NA
TGTGCCAGCAGCTTCCGGGGGAATGAGCAGTTCTTC
CASSFRGNEQFF
>TRBJ1-1|TRBV6-5|NA|NA
TGTGCCAGCAGTTACGTGGGAGGAGACACTGAAGCTTTCTTT
CASSYVGGDTEAFF
>TRBJ1-5|TRBV27|TRBD1|few
TGTGCCAGCAGTGCCGACAGGGGAAGACAGCCCCAGCATTTT
CASSADRGRQPQHF
>TRBJ2-7|TRBV7-3|TRBD2|few
TGTGCCAGCAGCCCGGGACTAGGCTACGAGCAGTACTTC
CASSPGLGYEQYF
>TRBJ2-2|TRBV7-9|NA|NA
TGTGCCAGCAGCTTAGGACTTGGGGCTAACACCGGGGAGCTGTTTTTT
CASSLGLGANTGELFF
>TRBJ2-4|TRBV19|NA|NA
TGTGCCAGTAGTCCGGGGACATTTCTAGCCAAAAACATTCAGTACTTC
CASSPGTFLAKNIQYF
>TRBJ1-1|TRBV19|NA|NA
TGTGCCAGTAGTCCGGGTCGGGGCGCTTTCTTT
CASSPGRGAFF
>TRBJ1-2|TRBV2|TRBD1|NA
TGTGCCAGCAGCGGGGAAAGGGGGCGGAATGGCTACACCTTC
CASSGERGRNGYTF
>TRBJ1-2|TRBV2|NA|NA
TGTGCCAGCAGTGAGTTGCTGGACAGCCTCTTAAACTATGGCTACACCTTC
CASSELLDSLLNYGYTF
>TRBJ1-1|TRBV27|NA|NA
TGTGCCAGCAGTTTTTCGGGGGGGGACACTGAAGCTTTCTTT
CASSFSGGDTEAFF
>TRBJ2-7|TRBV19|TRBD1|NA
TGTGCCACGGGACAGGGGGGGTACGAGCAGTACTTC
CATGQGGYEQYF
>TRBJ2-3|TRBV7-6|TRBD2|NA
TGTGCCAGCAGCTTGACAGCAGGGGCTGCGGGAGGGCCATCAGATACGCAGTATTTT
CASSLTAGAAGGPSDTQYF
>TRBJ2-2|TRBV15|NA|once
TGTGCCACCAGCAGAGAGCTTTTGGGACTGGCAAACACCGGGGAGCTGTTTTTT
CATSRELLGLANTGELFF
>TRBJ2-3|TRBV7-2|NA|many
TGTGCCAGCAGCTTAGTCGTCCCAGGGACCGGTACAGATACGCAGTATTTT
CASSLVVPGTGTDTQYF
>TRBJ1-4|TRBV4-3|TRBD1|NA
TGCGCCAGCAGCCAAGATCTCCAGGGGGCGCAGAGTGAAAAACTGTTTTTT
CASSQDLQGAQSEKLFF
>TRBJ2-1|TRBV30|TRBD2|NA
TGTGCCTGGAGTCGGACTAGCGGGAGTTACAATGAGCAGTTCTTC
CAWSRTSGSYNEQFF
>TRBJ1-6|TRBV2|TRBD1|NA
TGTGCCAGCAGGGAGGCAGGGGGCCGGGATTCACCCCTCCACTTT
CASREAGGRDSPLHF
>TRBJ1-6|TRBV9|NA|NA
TGTGCCAGCAGCGTAGCTGCAGGCCCGAATTCACCCCTCCACTTT
CASSVAAGPNSPLHF
>TRBJ2-7|TRBV28|NA|NA
TGTGCCAGCAGTTTCCAAGGATACGAGCAGTACTTC
CASSFQGYEQYF
>TRBJ2-1|TRBV7-9|TRBD2|NA
TGTGCCAGCAGTAGGGGAAGCGGGAGGTTCCTCTCCTACAATGAGCAGTTCTTC
CASSRGSGRFLSYNEQFF
>TRBJ1-1|TRBV2|NA|NA
TGTGCCAGCAGGGGCATCCGGGGGTTAGACACTGAAGCTTTCTTT
CASRGIRGLDTEAFF
>TRBJ2-5|TRBV4-2|TRBD2|NA
TGTGCCAGCACCGGACTAGCGGGGAAAGAGACCCAGTACTTC
CASTGLAGKETQYF
>TRBJ2-7|TRBV5-8|NA|NA
TGTGCCAGCAGGGGAGGGGGGACAGCTTCCTACGAGCAGTACTTC
CASRGGGTASYEQYF
>TRBJ2-5|TRBV4-2|TRBD2|NA
TGTGCCAGCAGCCAAAATAGCGGGAGGTGGGAAGAGACCCAGTACTTC
CASSQNSGRWEETQYF
>TRBJ2-3|TRBV5-1|TRBD2|NA
TGCGCCAGCAGGACTAGCGGGAGCACAGATACGCAGTATTTT
CASRTSGSTDTQYF
>TRBJ1-3|TRBV7-3|NA|NA
TGTGCCAGCAGCTTAGTAGGGTCTGGAAACACCATATATTTT
CASSLVGSGNTIYF
>TRBJ2-3|TRBV4-1|NA|NA
TGCGCCAGCAGCCAAGATCGATACACCCGCACAGATACGCAGTATTTT
CASSQDRYTRTDTQYF
>TRBJ2-2|TRBV10-3|TRBD2|NA
TGTGCCATCAGTGCGGCTAGCGGGAAGGCGGTCGGGGAGCTGTTTTTT
CAISAASGKAVGELFF
>TRBJ1-2|TRBV7-2|NA|NA
TGTGCCAGCAGCTTCAAGGGGGACTATGGCTACACCTTC
CASSFKGDYGYTF
>TRBJ1-6|TRBV28|NA|NA
TGTGCCAGCAGTTTATCGGGTTCACCCCTCCACTTT
CASSLSGSPLHF
>TRBJ1-1|TRBV6-5|NA|NA
TGTGCCAGCAGTTACTTTCAGGGCACCACTGAAGCTTTCTTT
CASSYFQGTTEAFF
>TRBJ2-1|TRBV2|TRBD2|NA
TGTGCCAGCACCCCTCTCGTTGAGTATGCTAGCGGGCGTCCTTCCTACAATGAGCAGTTCTTC
CASTPLVEYASGRPSYNEQFF